This TCR beta chain was retrieved from a study of T cells in Graves' hyperthyroidism and ophthalmopathy. Regarding the study as a whole: Onset of ophthalmopathy came a median 6.5 months after the model predicted it.

Hyperthyroidism of Graves' type that showed no ophthalmopathy progression within 18 months was stable. Lactation, pregnancy, other autoimmune disease or uncontrolled infection led to exclusion of patients. Amplified TCR beta CDR3 regions derived from RNA transcripts. In the first-round RT-PCR of the TCR CDR3, the HTBI primer set was used. TCRdb processed the multiplex PCR reads anew with MiXCR; each CDR3 protein has one entry. The profile shows about 540,000 distinct CDR3 sequences, around 46% of them singletons. This CDR3 is built from 13 residues. Trimming shortened V by 0 bases and J by 9 bases, and 12 bases separated the two germline ends. Germline V gene lookup returns CDR1 SGHRS and CDR2 YFSETQ. This clonotype occurred a few times. Its target is not known.

Sequenced: peripheral blood or thyroid tissue (not recorded which). The chain combines TRBV5-1 with TRBJ2-5; tentative D call: TRBD1 (6 bases). The sequence derives from a woman aged 18-29 years with Graves' hyperthyroidism. CDR3 sequence reads: CASSLGQARAQYF. In DNA form, the CDR3 reads TGCGCCAGCAGCTTGGGACAGGCGAGGGCCCAGTACTTC.